This entry concerns a single T cell receptor beta chain. This sample is drawn from a study of CD8 T cells in Susac syndrome. It was with random hexamers that roughly 0.45 to 1 ug RNA was reverse transcribed. Each CDR3 protein is one row after TCRdb ran MiXCR on the immunoSEQ multiplex PCR reads. The profile shows roughly 200,000 distinct CDR3 sequences, approximately 94% of them singletons. The specimen sequenced was CD4+ T cells from PBMCs. This clonotype was obtained from a human donor with multiple sclerosis.

In DNA, the CDR3 is TGCGCCAGCAGCCGAGCGGAGGGACCTCTAGGGGGGACCCAGTACTTC. Amino acids: CASSRAEGPLGGTQYF. The chain links TRBV4-1 to TRBJ2-5; D is possibly TRBD1 or TRBD2 (6 bases each). The CDR3 runs to 16 residues. The ends were cut back, 4 bases at V and 7 bases at J, with 22 bases in the middle. The germline V gene encodes CDR1 MGHRA and CDR2 YSYEKL.